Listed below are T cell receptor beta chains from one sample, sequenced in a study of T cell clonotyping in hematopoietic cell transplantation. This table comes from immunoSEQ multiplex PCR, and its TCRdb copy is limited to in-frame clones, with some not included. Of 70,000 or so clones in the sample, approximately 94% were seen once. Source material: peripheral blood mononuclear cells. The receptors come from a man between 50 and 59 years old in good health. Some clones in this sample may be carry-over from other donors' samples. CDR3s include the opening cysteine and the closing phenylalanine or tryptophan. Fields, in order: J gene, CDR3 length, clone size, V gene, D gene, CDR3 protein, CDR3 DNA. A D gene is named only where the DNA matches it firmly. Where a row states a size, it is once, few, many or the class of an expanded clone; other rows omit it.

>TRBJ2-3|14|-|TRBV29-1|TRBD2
CSVEEGSGGDTQYF
TGCAGCGTTGAAGAGGGTAGCGGGGGGGATACGCAGTATTTT
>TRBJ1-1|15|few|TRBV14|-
CASSQGGALNTEAFF
TGTGCCAGCAGCCAAGGAGGGGCGTTGAACACTGAAGCTTTCTTT
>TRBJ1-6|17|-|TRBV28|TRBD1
CASSTRDRSSYNSPLHF
TGTGCCAGCAGTACCCGGGACAGGAGCTCCTATAATTCACCCCTCCACTTT
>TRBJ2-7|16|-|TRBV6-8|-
CASSYSDGAQPYEQYF
TGTGCCAGCAGTTACTCGGACGGGGCCCAGCCCTACGAGCAGTACTTC
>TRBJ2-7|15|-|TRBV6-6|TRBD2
CASTPTSGVAYEQYF
TGTGCCAGCACCCCGACTAGCGGGGTAGCCTACGAGCAGTACTTC
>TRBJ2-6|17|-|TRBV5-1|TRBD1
CASSAGTGTSGANVLTF
TGCGCCAGCAGTGCCGGGACAGGGACCTCTGGGGCCAACGTCCTGACTTTC
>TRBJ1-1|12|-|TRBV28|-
CASKGGSTEAFF
TGTGCCAGTAAAGGGGGTAGTACTGAAGCTTTCTTT
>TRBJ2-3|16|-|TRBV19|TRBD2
CASSVGTSGSTDTQYF
TGTGCCAGTAGTGTCGGGACTAGCGGATCCACAGATACGCAGTATTTT
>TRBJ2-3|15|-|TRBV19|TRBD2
CASSRSSGNTDTQYF
TGTGCCAGTAGTCGGTCTAGCGGGAACACAGATACGCAGTATTTT
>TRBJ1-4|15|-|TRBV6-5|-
CASSYSGGLGEKLFF
TGTGCCAGCAGTTACTCGGGGGGGTTGGGAGAAAAACTGTTTTTT
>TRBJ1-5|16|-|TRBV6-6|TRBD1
CASSPPSKQGNQPQHF
TGTGCCAGCAGTCCCCCGAGCAAACAGGGGAATCAGCCCCAGCATTTT
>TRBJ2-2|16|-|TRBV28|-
CASSSTKTGFSGELFF
TGTGCCAGCAGTTCAACAAAGACAGGCTTCTCCGGGGAGCTGTTTTTT
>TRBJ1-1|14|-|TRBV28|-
CASSPAFANTEAFF
TGTGCCAGCAGCCCCGCGTTCGCGAACACTGAAGCTTTCTTT
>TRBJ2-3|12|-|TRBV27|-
CASSFDQNTQYF
TGTGCCAGCAGTTTCGATCAGAATACGCAGTATTTT
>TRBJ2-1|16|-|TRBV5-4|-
CASSSVSGHYYNEQFF
TGTGCCAGCAGCTCCGTTTCGGGGCACTATTACAATGAGCAGTTCTTC
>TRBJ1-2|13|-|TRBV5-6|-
CASSLGQGTGYTF
TGTGCCAGCAGCTTGGGGCAGGGAACTGGCTACACCTTC
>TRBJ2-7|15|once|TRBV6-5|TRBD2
CASSYEASGTYEQYF
TGTGCCAGCAGTTACGAGGCTAGCGGAACCTACGAGCAGTACTTC
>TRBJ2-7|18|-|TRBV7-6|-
CASSSSLGAAGARYEQYF
TGTGCCAGCAGCTCCTCTCTGGGGGCTGCGGGAGCGCGCTACGAGCAGTACTTC
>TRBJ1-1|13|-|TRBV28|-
CASSAPPYTEAFF
TGTGCCAGCAGTGCACCCCCCTACACTGAAGCTTTCTTT
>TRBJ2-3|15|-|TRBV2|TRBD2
CASSAREVYTDTQYF
TGTGCCAGCAGTGCGCGGGAGGTCTACACAGATACGCAGTATTTT
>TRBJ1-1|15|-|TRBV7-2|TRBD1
CASSHGGTANTEAFF
TGTGCCAGCAGCCACGGCGGGACAGCGAACACTGAAGCTTTCTTT
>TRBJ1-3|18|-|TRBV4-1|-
CASSQDVHRFSSGNTIYF
TGCGCCAGCAGCCAAGACGTACATCGCTTCTCCTCTGGAAACACCATATATTTT
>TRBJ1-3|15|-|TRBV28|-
CASSFQLGAGNTIYF
TGTGCCAGCAGTTTCCAGTTGGGGGCTGGAAACACCATATATTTT
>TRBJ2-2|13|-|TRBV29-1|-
CSVAETSAGELFF
TGCAGCGTTGCCGAGACTAGTGCCGGGGAGCTGTTTTTT
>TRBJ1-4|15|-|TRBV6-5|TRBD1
CASSRGQRGNEKLFF
TGTGCCAGCAGTAGGGGACAGAGGGGAAATGAAAAACTGTTTTTT
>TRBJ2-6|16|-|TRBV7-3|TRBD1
CASSPHTGAGANVLTF
TGTGCCAGCAGCCCCCATACAGGGGCTGGGGCCAACGTCCTGACTTTC
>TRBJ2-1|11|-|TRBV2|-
CASRLLNEQFF
TGTGCCAGCAGGTTGTTGAATGAGCAGTTCTTC
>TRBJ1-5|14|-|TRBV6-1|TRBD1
CASIGTANNQPQHF
TGTGCCAGCATTGGGACAGCCAACAATCAGCCCCAGCATTTT
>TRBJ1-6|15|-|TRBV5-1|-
CASSPRTGNHSPLHF
TGCGCCAGCAGCCCGAGGACTGGGAATCATTCACCCCTCCACTTT
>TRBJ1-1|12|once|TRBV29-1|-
CSGEGQTLQAFF
TGCAGCGGGGAGGGACAAACCCTGCAAGCTTTCTTT
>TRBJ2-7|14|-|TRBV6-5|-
CASSYSTGRYEQYF
TGTGCCAGCAGTTACTCGACAGGACGCTACGAGCAGTACTTC
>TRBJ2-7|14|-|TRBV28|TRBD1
CASRSRGPTYEQYF
TGTGCCAGCAGGTCCAGGGGGCCCACCTACGAGCAGTACTTC
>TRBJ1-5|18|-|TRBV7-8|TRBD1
CASSPRTGGAILSQPQHF
TGTGCCAGCAGCCCCCGGACAGGGGGCGCGATTTTAAGTCAGCCCCAGCATTTT
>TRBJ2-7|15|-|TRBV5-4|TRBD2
CASSGERESSYEQYF
TGTGCCAGCAGCGGCGAGCGGGAGAGCTCCTACGAGCAGTACTTC
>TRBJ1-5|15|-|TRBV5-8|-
CASSLGLGRNQPQHF
TGTGCCAGCAGCTTGGGTCTCGGTCGAAATCAGCCCCAGCATTTT
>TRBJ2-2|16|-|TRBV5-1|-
CASSNVDIPNTGELFF
TGCGCCAGCAGTAATGTAGACATACCGAACACCGGGGAGCTGTTTTTT
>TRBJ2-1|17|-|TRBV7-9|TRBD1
CASIPHGTGVSYNEQFF
TGTGCCAGCATCCCCCATGGGACAGGGGTTTCCTACAATGAGCAGTTCTTC
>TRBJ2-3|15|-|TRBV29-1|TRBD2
CSVVRLAGTSDTQYF
TGCAGCGTTGTGAGGCTAGCGGGAACGTCAGATACGCAGTATTTT